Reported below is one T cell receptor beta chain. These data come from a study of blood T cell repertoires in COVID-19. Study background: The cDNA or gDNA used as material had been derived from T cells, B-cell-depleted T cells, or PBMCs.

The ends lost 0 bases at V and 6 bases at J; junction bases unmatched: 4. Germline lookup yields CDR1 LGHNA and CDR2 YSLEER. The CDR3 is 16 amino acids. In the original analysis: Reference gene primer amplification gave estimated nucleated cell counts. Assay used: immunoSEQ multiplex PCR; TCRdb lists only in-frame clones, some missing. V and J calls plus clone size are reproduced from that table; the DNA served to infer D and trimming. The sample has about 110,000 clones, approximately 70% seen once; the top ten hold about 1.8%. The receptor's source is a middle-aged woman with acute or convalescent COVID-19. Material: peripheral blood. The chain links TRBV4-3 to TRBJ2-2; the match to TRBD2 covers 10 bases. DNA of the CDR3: TGCGCCAGCAGCCAAGAAGTACTAGCGGGGTCCGGGGAGCTGTTTTTT. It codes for CASSQEVLAGSGELFF.